These 29 T cell receptor beta chains were all obtained from the same sample, sequenced in a study of cytomegalovirus exposure and HLA in healthy donors. PCR used 60 Vbeta primers and 13 Jbeta primers. Sequencing used immunoSEQ multiplex PCR; TCRdb keeps in-frame clones, though not all of them. The sample lists more than 150,000 clones, around 80% occurring once. What was sequenced was PBMCs. The receptors stem from a young woman in good health and CMV-seronegative.

This clone has a single count. This chain links TRBV11-2 with TRBJ1-4; D unresolved. CDR3 length: 13 amino acids. V was shortened by 0 bases and J by 8 bases, with 7 bases between the two germline ends. The V gene's germline CDR1 is SGHAT and CDR2 FQNNGV. Here the CDR3 DNA reads TGTGCCAGCAGCTTAGAAGAGTGGGAAAAACTGTTTTTT. Translation gives CASSLEEWEKLFF. Full variable domain (rest looked up from reference TRBV11-2 and TRBJ1-4): EAGVAQSPRYKIIEKRQSVAFWCNPISGHATLYWYQQILGQGPKLLIQFQNNGVVDDSQLPKDRFSAERLKGVDSTLKIQPAKLEDSAVYLCASSLEEWEKLFFGSGTQLSVL.

Note on this clone: Its ends do not fully match the called genes, so a read error is possible. The V call is TRBV6-1, the J call TRBJ1-6, with unresolved D. CDR3 length: 16 residues. Germline V gene lookup returns CDR1 MNHNS and CDR2 SASEGT. Here the CDR3 DNA reads TGTGCCAGCAGTGATAGCGGGAGCTCCTATAATGCACCCCTCCACTTT. Translation gives CASSDSGSSYNAPLHF.

The chain uses TRBV29-1 and TRBJ2-1; TRBD2 is a possible D gene (7 bases). Germline loops: CDR1 SQVTM, CDR2 ANQGSEA. This CDR3 is built from 13 residues. Between the trimmed V and J ends, which lost 3 bases and 9 bases, there was a span of 15 bases. CDR3 nucleotide sequence: TGCAGCGTTGATTACAGGGAGGGGGGTGAGCAGTTCTTC. Translating gives CSVDYREGGEQFF.

The rearrangement links TRBV2 to TRBJ1-5; D remains ambiguous. With 7 bases removed from V and 1 base from J, the gap between germline ends came to 8 bases. The CDR3 runs 13 residues. Germline V gene data show CDR1 as SNHLY and CDR2 as FYNNEI. In DNA, the CDR3 is TGTGCCAGCATGTGGCAAAGCAATCAGCCCCAGCATTTT. It translates to CASMWQSNQPQHF.

The gene calls are TRBV7-9 and TRBJ2-3; D may be TRBD2 (6 bases). This CDR3 has 12 residues. V was cut by 5 bases and J by 9 bases, with 12 bases left in between. CDR1 and CDR2 from the germline V gene are SEHNR and FQNEAQ (reference sequence). CDR3 in amino acids: CASSAGRETQYF. CDR3 DNA: TGTGCCAGCAGCGCCGGTCGGGAGACGCAGTATTTT.

The chain couples TRBV29-1 to TRBJ2-3; 8 positions match TRBD2. Germline V gene lookup returns CDR1 SQVTM and CDR2 ANQGSEA. V was pared by 7 bases and J by 6 bases, with 9 bases of the junction left unmatched. This CDR3 has 13 amino acids. This CDR3 is CSAQRGRGDTQYF. The CDR3 nucleotides are TGCAGCGCCCAGCGGGGGCGGGGGGATACGCAGTATTTT.

The DNA for the CDR3 is TGTGCCAGCAGCGTAGGTGACAGGGGGTTGTACGAGCAGTACTTC. It is translated as CASSVGDRGLYEQYF. The chain carries TRBV9 and TRBJ2-7, with 9 bases aligning to TRBD1. CDR3 size: 15 residues. After removal of 0 bases from V and 4 bases from J, the junction contained 5 bases not matched to a gene. The germline V gene encodes CDR1 SGDLS and CDR2 YYNGEE.

This clone was seen a single time. The CDR3 coding sequence is TGCGCCAGCAGCTTTAGAGCTAGCGGGGGGACCGGGGAGCTGTTTTTT. This codes for CASSFRASGGTGELFF. The V and J genes are TRBV5-1 and TRBJ2-2; 11 bases match TRBD2. Germline V CDR1 and CDR2: SGHRS, YFSETQ. The CDR3 length is 16 residues. Trimming took 2 bases from V and 5 from J; bases not matched to a gene: 5.

This clone was detected only a few times. The chain is built from TRBV6-8 and TRBJ1-5; 11 nucleotides line up with TRBD1. The CDR3 has 14 amino acids. The V segment lost 6 bases and the J segment 11 bases; nucleotides outside the gene matches: 9. Germline lookup yields CDR1 MNHGY and CDR2 SAAAGT. This CDR3 is CASRKDRGPHTQHF. Here the CDR3 DNA reads TGTGCCAGCAGAAAGGACAGGGGGCCACATACCCAGCATTTT.

The chain combines TRBV4-3 with TRBJ1-2; TRBD1 agrees at 7 bases. Germline V CDR1 and CDR2: LGHNA, YSLEER. The CDR3 covers 14 residues. The V segment lost 4 bases and the J segment 4 bases; nucleotides outside the gene matches: 6. CDR3 sequence (DNA): TGCGCCAGCAGCCCCCGACAGGGCTTCTATGGCTACACCTTC. This encodes CASSPRQGFYGYTF.

The gene calls are TRBV27 and TRBJ2-6; no definite D call. V lost 3 bases to trimming and J lost 0 bases, with 21 bases between them. Germline loops: CDR1 MNHEY, CDR2 SMNVEV (reference sequence). The CDR3 length is 20 residues. Here the CDR3 DNA reads TGTGCCAGCAGTTTGAGGATTTCGCCCTTTTCACGCTCTGGGGCCAACGTCCTGACTTTC. This translates into CASSLRISPFSRSGANVLTF.

The chain is built from TRBV19 and TRBJ1-1; 7 bases are shared with TRBD1. The CDR3 is 14 residues long. The J segment lost 0 bases and the V segment lost 5 bases, leaving 3 bases of the junction unmatched. The germline CDR1 and CDR2 sequences are LNHDA and SQIVND (reference sequence). Written as DNA, the CDR3 is TGTGCCAGTAGTCCCGGGACAGTGAACACTGAAGCTTTCTTT. Translation: CASSPGTVNTEAFF. Using reference TRBV19 and TRBJ1-1 for the parts outside the CDR3, the full variable domain is DGGITQSPKYLFRKEGQNVTLSCEQNLNHDAMYWYRQDPGQGLRLIYYSQIVNDFQKGDIAEGYSVSREKKESFPLTVTSAQKNPTAFYLCASSPGTVNTEAFFGQGTRLTVV.

The rearrangement uses TRBV6-4 and TRBJ2-3; TRBD1 aligns across 8 bases. Unmatched junction bases numbered 7, after V lost 0 bases and J lost 2 bases. The length of the CDR3 is 17 residues. Germline lookup yields CDR1 MRHNA and CDR2 SNTAGT. The CDR3 sequence is CASSDSAGGGSTDTQYF. The CDR3 DNA follows: TGTGCCAGCAGTGACTCGGCAGGGGGCGGCTCCACAGATACGCAGTATTTT.

The gene calls are TRBV19 and TRBJ1-2; 7 bases match TRBD1. V was pared by 5 bases and J by 3 bases, with 3 bases of the junction left unmatched. This CDR3 has 13 residues. CDR1 LNHDA and CDR2 SQIVND come from the germline V gene (reference sequence). CDR3 in DNA: TGTGCCAGTAGTCGGGACAGCTACTATGGCTACACCTTC. Protein product: CASSRDSYYGYTF.

This clone was seen just once. V usage is TRBV5-1 and J usage is TRBJ1-4, with TRBD1 as a possible D gene (5 bases). Germline assignment: CDR1 SGHRS and CDR2 YFSETQ. Trimming cost V 0 bases and J 8 bases, with 11 bases left between them. The CDR3 has 14 residues. CDR3 protein: CASSLGQGYEKLFF. The CDR3 DNA reads TGCGCCAGCAGCTTGGGGCAGGGTTACGAAAAACTGTTTTTT.

The rearrangement joins TRBV9 to TRBJ2-1, with D perhaps TRBD2 (7 bases). Deletions cut 0 bases from V and 6 bases from J, with 13 bases between. The CDR3 covers 15 residues. Germline V gives CDR1 SGDLS, CDR2 YYNGEE. CDR3: CASSVGGGPSNEQFF. CDR3 sequence (DNA): TGTGCCAGCAGCGTAGGGGGGGGCCCGTCCAATGAGCAGTTCTTC. Combining the CDR3 with reference TRBV9 and TRBJ2-1 gives the whole variable domain DSGVTQTPKHLITATGQRVTLRCSPRSGDLSVYWYQQSLDQGLQFLIQYYNGEERAKGNILERFSAQQFPDLHSELNLSSLELGDSALYFCASSVGGGPSNEQFFGPGTRLTVL.

This clone was detected a few times. CDR3: CASKVSGTGASGYTF. The DNA for the CDR3 is TGTGCCAGTAAGGTTTCCGGGACAGGAGCCTCGGGCTACACCTTC. The chain uses TRBV19 and TRBJ1-2; 8 nucleotides match TRBD1. The junction had 15 bases not matched to a gene; V was cut back by 7 bases and J by 8 bases. The CDR3 loop spans 15 amino acids. The germline V gene encodes CDR1 LNHDA and CDR2 SQIVND (reference sequence).

The chain links TRBV29-1 to TRBJ1-1; D not resolved. V shed 4 bases and J shed 3 bases, with 12 bases lying between them. Germline V CDR1 and CDR2: SQVTM, ANQGSEA. This CDR3 has 13 amino acids. CDR3 in DNA: TGCAGCGTTGGGGCATACGCTGACACTGAAGCTTTCTTT. It translates to CSVGAYADTEAFF.

The genes are TRBV28 and TRBJ1-5; TRBD1 might be the D (6 bases). V was clipped by 8 bases and J by 2 bases, with 13 bases between them. The CDR3 has 14 residues. Germline V gene sequence: CDR1 MDHEN, CDR2 SYDVKM. This CDR3 reads CASRSGERNQPQHF. CDR3 bases: TGTGCCAGCCGCTCAGGGGAACGCAATCAGCCCCAGCATTTT. Filled out from reference TRBV28 and TRBJ1-5, the complete variable domain reads DVKVTQSSRYLVKRTGEKVFLECVQDMDHENMFWYRQDPGLGLRLIYFSYDVKMKEKGDIPEGYSVSREKKERFSLILESASTNQTSMYLCASRSGERNQPQHFGDGTRLSIL.

The rearrangement links TRBV7-9 to TRBJ2-1; no definite D call. The CDR3 covers 14 residues. Per germline, CDR1 SEHNR and CDR2 FQNEAQ (reference sequence). The CDR3 DNA is TGTGCTGCGACGAGGTGGAGCTCCTACAATGAGCAGTTCTTC. Translated, it gives CAATRWSSYNEQFF.

Notes on this clone: This CDR3 fails to terminate in the conserved phenylalanine or tryptophan, so it likely reflects a read error. It is unclear where the CDR3 begins or ends on the DNA, so no DNA is shown, and the CDR3 is as TCRdb lists it. V usage is TRBV6-5 and J usage is TRBJ2-4; whether TRBD2, the table's D call, matches the DNA was not checked. The CDR3 extends over 12 residues, inclusive of both ends. The germline V gene has CDR1 MNHEY and CDR2 SVGAGI. The CDR3 loop is CASSYRRGPSKI.

The chain links TRBV7-9 to TRBJ2-1; TRBD1 aligns across 8 bases. V lost 7 bases and J lost 3; bases outside the gene matches: 5. This CDR3 comprises 14 residues. Per the germline V gene, CDR1 is SEHNR and CDR2 is FQNEAQ (reference sequence). In DNA form, the CDR3 reads TGTGCCAGCACCGGGGACAGGCACTACAATGAGCAGTTCTTC. It yields the protein CASTGDRHYNEQFF.

The rearrangement uses TRBV5-4 and TRBJ1-4; D uncertain. The V gene lost 3 bases and the J gene lost 0 bases, with 9 bases spanning the gap. The CDR3 is 15 residues long. Germline V gene lookup returns CDR1 SGHNT and CDR2 YYREEE (reference sequence). CDR3 bases: TGTGCCAGCAGCTCCCTAACTGCAACTAATGAAAAACTGTTTTTT. Translation: CASSSLTATNEKLFF.

The rearrangement links TRBV2 to TRBJ2-7, with 7 nucleotides matching TRBD1. V lost 7 bases to trimming and J lost 0 bases; unmatched junction nucleotides: 3. The germline V gene encodes CDR1 SNHLY and CDR2 FYNNEI. The CDR3 totals 13 residues. CDR3 residues: CASMTGSSYEQYF. The CDR3 bases are TGTGCCAGCATGACAGGGAGCTCCTACGAGCAGTACTTC. Complete variable domain (other parts from reference TRBV2 and TRBJ2-7): EPEVTQTPSHQVTQMGQEVILRCVPISNHLYFYWYRQILGQKVEFLVSFYNNEISEKSEIFDDQFSVERPDGSNFTLKIRSTKLEDSAMYFCASMTGSSYEQYFGPGTRLTVT.

The J gene is TRBJ2-7, the V gene TRBV5-1; 12 bases are a match to TRBD2. CDR3 length equals 16 residues. V was clipped by 4 bases and J by 2 bases; unmatched bases: 7. Germline V CDR1 and CDR2: SGHRS, YFSETQ. This CDR3 is CASSRLAGGITYEQYF. For the CDR3, the DNA is TGCGCCAGCAGCAGGCTAGCGGGGGGGATTACCTACGAGCAGTACTTC.

The chain uses TRBV7-9 and TRBJ1-1; D is uncertain. This CDR3 has 16 amino acids. Germline V gene sequence: CDR1 SEHNR, CDR2 FQNEAQ (reference sequence). V gave up 5 bases and J gave up 1 base, with 17 bases separating them. The CDR3, as DNA: TGTGCCAGCAGCCGCCTTCATCGGGGAGGGAACACTGAAGCTTTCTTT. It yields the protein CASSRLHRGGNTEAFF.

The V and J genes are TRBV10-1 and TRBJ2-1; 7 bases match TRBD1. This CDR3 has 16 residues. V trimming: 0 bases; J trimming: 4 bases; junction bases outside the gene matches: 6. Germline CDR1 is WNHNN and CDR2 is SYGVQD (reference sequence). The chain's CDR3 is CASSESNRGIYNEQFF. In DNA form, the CDR3 reads TGCGCCAGCAGTGAGTCTAACAGGGGAATATACAATGAGCAGTTCTTC.

The rearrangement links TRBV2 to TRBJ1-1; D might be TRBD1 (5 bases). CDR3 length: 14 amino acids. CDR1 and CDR2 from the germline V gene are SNHLY and FYNNEI. Deletions cut 3 bases from V and 3 bases from J, with 11 bases between. CDR3 in DNA: TGTGCCAGCAGTGATTGGGGGGGGGACACTGAAGCTTTCTTT. Translated: CASSDWGGDTEAFF.

Only a few counts were recorded for this clone. Other DNA sequences from this sample encode an identical CDR3 as well. The V and J genes are TRBV19 and TRBJ1-2; no definite D call. The CDR3 runs 14 residues. The germline V and J ends were trimmed by 3 bases and 8 bases, with 16 bases remaining between them. Germline V CDR1 and CDR2: LNHDA, SQIVND (reference sequence). The DNA of the CDR3 is TGTGCCAGTAGTATTGGTCTAGATTTGAGAGGCTACACCTTC. Protein product: CASSIGLDLRGYTF.